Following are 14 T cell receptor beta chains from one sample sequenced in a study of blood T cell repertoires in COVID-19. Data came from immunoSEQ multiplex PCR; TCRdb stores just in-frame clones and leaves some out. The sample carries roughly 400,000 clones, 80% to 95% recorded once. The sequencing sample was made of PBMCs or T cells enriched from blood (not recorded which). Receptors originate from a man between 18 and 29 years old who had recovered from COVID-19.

In nucleotides, the CDR3 is TGTGCCAGCAGCACATCCCCCTCTGAAAAACTGTTTTTT. Translation gives CASSTSPSEKLFF. The genes are TRBV9 and TRBJ1-4; D call uncertain. The CDR3 sequence is 13 residues long. V dropped 4 bases and J dropped 7 bases, with 11 bases sitting between them. Germline assignment: CDR1 SGDLS and CDR2 YYNGEE.

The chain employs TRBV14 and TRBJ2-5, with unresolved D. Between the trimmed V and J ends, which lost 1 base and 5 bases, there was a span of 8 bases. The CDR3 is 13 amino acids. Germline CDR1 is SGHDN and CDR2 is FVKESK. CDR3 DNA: TGTGCCAGCAGCCAAGGAGTTCGGGAGACCCAGTACTTC. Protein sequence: CASSQGVRETQYF.

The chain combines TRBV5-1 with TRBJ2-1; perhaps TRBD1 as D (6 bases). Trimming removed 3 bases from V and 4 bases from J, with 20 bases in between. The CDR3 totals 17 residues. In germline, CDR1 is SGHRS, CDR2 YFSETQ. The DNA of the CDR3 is TGCGCCAGCAGCTCCGGGACACTCTTACCCCAATACAATGAGCAGTTCTTC. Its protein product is CASSSGTLLPQYNEQFF.

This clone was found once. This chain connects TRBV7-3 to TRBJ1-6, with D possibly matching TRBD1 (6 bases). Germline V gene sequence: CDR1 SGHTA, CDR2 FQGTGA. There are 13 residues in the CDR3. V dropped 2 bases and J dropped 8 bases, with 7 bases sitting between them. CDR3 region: CASSLGQYSPLHF. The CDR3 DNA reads TGTGCCAGCAGCTTAGGACAGTATTCACCCCTCCACTTT.

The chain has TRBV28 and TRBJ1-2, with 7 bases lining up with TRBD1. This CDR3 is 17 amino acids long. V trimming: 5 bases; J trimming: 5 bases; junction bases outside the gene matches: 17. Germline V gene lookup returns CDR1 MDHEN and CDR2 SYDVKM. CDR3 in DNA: TGTGCCAGCAGTCCCTATCGGATGGGGACAGCCACATATGGCTACACCTTC. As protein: CASSPYRMGTATYGYTF.

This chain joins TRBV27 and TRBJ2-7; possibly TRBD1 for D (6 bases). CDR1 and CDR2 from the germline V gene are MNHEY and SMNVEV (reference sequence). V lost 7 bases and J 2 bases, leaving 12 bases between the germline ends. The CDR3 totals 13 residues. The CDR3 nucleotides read TGTGCCAGCACTAGGGGGAGCCCCTACGAGCAGTACTTC. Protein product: CASTRGSPYEQYF.

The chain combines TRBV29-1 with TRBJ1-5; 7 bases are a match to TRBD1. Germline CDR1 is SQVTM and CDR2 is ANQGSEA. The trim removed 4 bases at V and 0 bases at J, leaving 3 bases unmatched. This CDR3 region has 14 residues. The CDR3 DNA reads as TGCAGCGTTGCAACAGGGGTTAGCAATCAGCCCCAGCATTTT. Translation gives CSVATGVSNQPQHF.

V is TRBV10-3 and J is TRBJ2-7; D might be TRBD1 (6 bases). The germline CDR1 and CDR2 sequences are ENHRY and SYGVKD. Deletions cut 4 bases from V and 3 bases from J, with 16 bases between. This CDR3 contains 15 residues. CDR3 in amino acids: CAISGRQAAVYEQYF. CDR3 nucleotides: TGTGCCATCAGTGGAAGACAGGCCGCCGTCTACGAGCAGTACTTC.

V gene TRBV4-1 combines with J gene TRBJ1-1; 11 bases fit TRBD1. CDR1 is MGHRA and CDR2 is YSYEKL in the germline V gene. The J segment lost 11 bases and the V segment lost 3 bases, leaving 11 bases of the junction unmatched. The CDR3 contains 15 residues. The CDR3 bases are TGCGCCAGCAGCCAGCCCGGACAGGGGGCGCGGAAGGCTTTCTTT. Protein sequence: CASSQPGQGARKAFF.

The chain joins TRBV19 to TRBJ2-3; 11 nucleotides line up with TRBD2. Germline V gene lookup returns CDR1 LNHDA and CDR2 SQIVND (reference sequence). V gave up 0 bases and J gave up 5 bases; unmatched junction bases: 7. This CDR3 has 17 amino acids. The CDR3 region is CASSIDPQTSGEDTQYF. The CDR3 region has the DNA TGTGCCAGTAGTATAGATCCCCAGACTAGCGGGGAAGATACGCAGTATTTT.

The CDR3 loop is CASMWQGVNQPQHF. The DNA of the CDR3 is TGTGCCAGTATGTGGCAGGGGGTAAATCAGCCCCAGCATTTT. This sequence joins TRBV19 and TRBJ1-5; TRBD1 matches 7 bases. The CDR3 contains 14 residues. The junction had 7 bases not matched to a gene; V was cut back by 7 bases and J by 4 bases. CDR1 and CDR2 (germline): LNHDA, SQIVND (reference sequence). The full variable domain, in which reference TRBV19 and TRBJ1-5 provide the parts outside the CDR3, is DGGITQSPKYLFRKEGQNVTLSCEQNLNHDAMYWYRQDPGQGLRLIYYSQIVNDFQKGDIAEGYSVSREKKESFPLTVTSAQKNPTAFYLCASMWQGVNQPQHFGDGTRLSIL.

The chain's CDR3 is CASSLPGVLINEQFF. The CDR3 nucleotides are TGTGCCAGCAGTTTACCCGGGGTACTAATCAATGAGCAGTTCTTC. The rearrangement uses TRBV28 and TRBJ2-1; maybe TRBD2 (5 bases). Trimming stripped 2 bases from V and 6 bases from J, with 14 bases between. Germline V gene data show CDR1 as MDHEN and CDR2 as SYDVKM. CDR3 length: 15 amino acids.

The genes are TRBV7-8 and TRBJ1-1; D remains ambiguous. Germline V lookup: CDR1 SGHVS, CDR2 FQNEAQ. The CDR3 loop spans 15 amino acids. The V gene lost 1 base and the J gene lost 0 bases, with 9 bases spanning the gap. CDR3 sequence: CASSLERGVNTEAFF. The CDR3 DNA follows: TGTGCCAGCAGCTTAGAGAGAGGAGTGAACACTGAAGCTTTCTTT.

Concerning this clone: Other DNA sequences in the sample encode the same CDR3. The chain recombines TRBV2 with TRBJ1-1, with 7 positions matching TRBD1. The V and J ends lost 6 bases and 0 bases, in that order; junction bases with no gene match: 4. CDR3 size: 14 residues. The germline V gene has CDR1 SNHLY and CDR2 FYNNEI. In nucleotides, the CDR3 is TGTGCCAGCAGAGGACAGGCGATGAACACTGAAGCTTTCTTT. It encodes CASRGQAMNTEAFF.